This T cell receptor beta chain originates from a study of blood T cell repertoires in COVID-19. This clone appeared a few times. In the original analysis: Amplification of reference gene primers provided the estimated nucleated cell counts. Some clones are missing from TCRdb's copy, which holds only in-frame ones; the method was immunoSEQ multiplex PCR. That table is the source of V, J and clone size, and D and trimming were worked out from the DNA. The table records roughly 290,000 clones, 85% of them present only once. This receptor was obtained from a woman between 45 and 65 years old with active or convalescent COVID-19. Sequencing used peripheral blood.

CDR3 residues: CASSIGGLSGANVLTF. The CDR3 region has the DNA TGTGCCAGTAGTATAGGGGGACTCTCTGGGGCCAACGTCCTGACTTTC. This chain connects TRBV19 to TRBJ2-6; TRBD2 might be the D (6 bases). V lost 1 base, J lost 0 bases, and 7 bases lay in between. The length of the CDR3 is 16 residues. Germline V gives CDR1 LNHDA, CDR2 SQIVND (reference sequence). The variable domain in full, with the rest retrieved from reference TRBV19 and TRBJ2-6, is DGGITQSPKYLFRKEGQNVTLSCEQNLNHDAMYWYRQDPGQGLRLIYYSQIVNDFQKGDIAEGYSVSREKKESFPLTVTSAQKNPTAFYLCASSIGGLSGANVLTFGAGSRLTVL.